The 12 T cell receptor beta chains in this list originate from one sample, sequenced in a study of regulatory dendritic cells for organ transplantation. Produced via immunoSEQ multiplex PCR; TCRdb's table is partial and in-frame only. The sample consists of some 10,000 clones, roughly two thirds of them appearing once. Allogeneic regulatory or mature dendritic cells were co-cultured for about 5 days with CFSE-labeled sorted T cells at 1:10. Their cognate antigens are unknown. Sample: naive CD4+ T cells from blood cultured with dendritic cells. As to subset: CD45RA+ naive T cells. The receptors stem from a human donor in good health.

This clone was picked up one time. The chain recombines TRBV6-5 with TRBJ2-1, with 8 bases aligning to TRBD2. The CDR3 runs to 15 residues. V lost 6 bases, J lost 1 base, and 5 bases stayed unmatched. Germline values: CDR1 MNHEY, CDR2 SVGAGI. The CDR3 coding sequence is TGTGCCAGCAGAAACGGGGGGGCGTCCTACAATGAGCAGTTCTTC. Its translation is CASRNGGASYNEQFF.

This clone was counted a few times. This chain connects TRBV30 to TRBJ1-1, with D maybe TRBD1 (6 bases). This CDR3 has 14 amino acids. Trimming took off 4 bases at V and 2 bases at J, with 14 bases between the two ends. Germline V gene data show CDR1 as GTSNPN and CDR2 as SVGIG (reference sequence). The DNA of the CDR3 is TGTGCCTGGACGCCTCAGGGGCTAAACACTGAAGCTTTCTTT. This encodes CAWTPQGLNTEAFF.

V is TRBV19 and J is TRBJ2-2, with a possible D match to TRBD2 (5 bases). The germline gives CDR1 LNHDA, CDR2 SQIVND (reference sequence). The CDR3 is made up of 16 amino acids. The ends were cut back, 4 bases at V and 0 bases at J, with 12 bases in the middle. CDR3 amino acids: CASSKTSGTNTGELFF. CDR3 in DNA: TGTGCCAGTAGTAAAACCTCCGGGACGAACACCGGGGAGCTGTTTTTT.

The chain employs TRBV5-4 and TRBJ2-3; 9 bases are a match to TRBD2. The CDR3 totals 16 residues. CDR1 and CDR2 (germline): SGHNT, YYREEE (reference sequence). V lost 0 bases to trimming and J lost 3 bases; unmatched junction nucleotides: 5. The CDR3 is CASSLGGGARTDTQYF. The CDR3 DNA reads TGTGCCAGCAGCTTGGGCGGGGGGGCTAGAACAGATACGCAGTATTTT.

The V and J genes are TRBV5-6 and TRBJ1-1; 7 bases match TRBD1. Germline CDR1 SGHDT, CDR2 YYEEEE. This CDR3 contains 15 residues. The J segment lost 0 bases and the V segment lost 4 bases, leaving 6 bases of the junction unmatched. The CDR3 here is CASSLRTGLNTEAFF. The DNA for the CDR3 is TGTGCCAGCAGCCTCCGGACAGGCCTGAACACTGAAGCTTTCTTT.

This rearrangement joins TRBV6-5 to TRBJ2-3; maybe TRBD1 (6 bases). The germline V gene encodes CDR1 MNHEY and CDR2 SVGAGI. This CDR3 has 14 amino acids. With 6 bases removed from V and 7 bases from J, the gap between germline ends came to 17 bases. CDR3 bases: TGTGCCAGCAGAGGGGCTTCAGGGGAATATACGCAGTATTTT. Protein: CASRGASGEYTQYF.

This clone was detected a few times. The V call is TRBV7-9, the J call TRBJ2-5, with 12 nucleotides matching TRBD2. After removal of 1 base from V and 0 bases from J, the junction contained 3 bases not matched to a gene. CDR3 length: 17 residues. Looked up from germline, CDR1 is SEHNR and CDR2 is FQNEAQ (reference sequence). The CDR3 nucleotides read TGTGCCAGCAGCTTAGGACTAGCGGGGGAGTACCAAGAGACCCAGTACTTC. It specifies CASSLGLAGEYQETQYF.

The chain combines TRBV7-9 with TRBJ2-3; D call uncertain. The CDR3 has 11 amino acids. Between the trimmed V and J ends, which lost 5 bases and 3 bases, there was a span of 3 bases. In germline, CDR1 is SEHNR, CDR2 FQNEAQ (reference sequence). Here the CDR3 DNA reads TGTGCCAGCAGCGCGACAGATACGCAGTATTTT. Translating gives CASSATDTQYF.

The chain is built from TRBV7-2 and TRBJ1-2; D is possibly TRBD1 (5 bases). Germline assignment: CDR1 SGHTA and CDR2 FQGNSA. Trimming took 4 bases from V and 0 from J, leaving 9 bases between them. The CDR3 length is 14 residues. For the CDR3, the DNA is TGTGCCAGCAGCTCCGGGGGATCTAACTATGGCTACACCTTC. Translated, it gives CASSSGGSNYGYTF.

CDR3 region: CASRIGQNQPQHF. The CDR3 region has the DNA TGTGCCAGCAGGATCGGACAGAATCAGCCCCAGCATTTT. The rearrangement joins TRBV6-1 to TRBJ1-5, with a tentative D call TRBD1 (6 bases). Deletions cut 6 bases from V and 4 bases from J, with 10 bases between. Germline V lookup: CDR1 MNHNS, CDR2 SASEGT. The CDR3 has 13 amino acids.

The CDR3 region is CASSVGQGWTHYEQYF. CDR3 DNA sequence: TGTGCCAGCAGTGTTGGCCAGGGGTGGACCCACTACGAGCAGTACTTC. The chain has TRBV2 and TRBJ2-7; tentatively, D is TRBD1 (6 bases). Per the germline V gene, CDR1 is SNHLY and CDR2 is FYNNEI. Trimming cost V 4 bases and J 3 bases, with 19 bases left between them. This CDR3 has 16 residues.

The rearrangement joins TRBV6-6 to TRBJ1-4, with D unclear. Trimming took 7 bases from V and 0 from J, leaving 12 bases between them. The CDR3 is 15 residues long. CDR1 MNHNY and CDR2 SVGAGI come from the germline V gene (reference sequence). The CDR3 reads CASNFLSATNEKLFF. CDR3 in DNA: TGTGCCAGCAACTTTTTATCCGCAACTAATGAAAAACTGTTTTTT.